The 31 T cell receptor beta chains below all came from one sample that was sequenced in a study of CD4 T cells in relation to SARS-CoV-2 and coronaviruses. The protocol was immunoSEQ multiplex PCR, while the TCRdb copy is restricted to in-frame clones and leaves out a portion. The sample shows over 25,000 clones, less than 85% of them seen only once. The unexposed donors gave CD4+ T cells in about 2011-2019, prior to COVID-19. Isolation of CD4+ T cells took place after approximately 11 days in culture. Their target antigens are unknown. The material sequenced was CD4+ T cells from PBMCs, cultured in vitro. The source of these receptors is a human donor in good health.

In its sample, this clone was seen a few times. The chain joins TRBV19 to TRBJ1-5, with D possibly being TRBD1 (6 bases). The germline CDR1 and CDR2 sequences are LNHDA and SQIVND (reference sequence). The CDR3 extends over 15 amino acids. The V and J ends lost 5 bases and 1 base respectively, with 12 bases between them. DNA of the CDR3: TGTGCCAGTAGTCCACAACAGGGCAGCAATCAGCCCCAGCATTTT. Protein sequence: CASSPQQGSNQPQHF. Together with reference TRBV19 and TRBJ1-5, the CDR3 gives the full variable domain: DGGITQSPKYLFRKEGQNVTLSCEQNLNHDAMYWYRQDPGQGLRLIYYSQIVNDFQKGDIAEGYSVSREKKESFPLTVTSAQKNPTAFYLCASSPQQGSNQPQHFGDGTRLSIL.

This chain connects TRBV7-9 to TRBJ1-3, with D unresolved. The germline gives CDR1 SEHNR, CDR2 FQNEAQ (reference sequence). V was cut by 3 bases and J by 3 bases, with 15 bases left in between. The CDR3 consists of 16 residues. In DNA, the CDR3 is TGTGCCAGCAGCTTCGCCCCCCCGGTCCTTGGAAACACCATATATTTT. Encoded protein: CASSFAPPVLGNTIYF. The variable domain in full, completed from reference TRBV7-9 and TRBJ1-3, reads DTGVSQNPRHKITKRGQNVTFRCDPISEHNRLYWYRQTLGQGPEFLTYFQNEAQLEKSRLLSDRFSAERPKGSFSTLEIQRTEQGDSAMYLCASSFAPPVLGNTIYFGEGSWLTVV.

This chain uses TRBV4-2 with TRBJ2-7; TRBD1 aligns across 7 bases. V trimming: 4 bases; J trimming: 5 bases; junction bases outside the gene matches: 11. This CDR3 contains 15 residues. Germline-derived CDR1 and CDR2 are LGHNA and YNFKEQ. CDR3 region: CASSREGTVGDEQYF. CDR3 in DNA: TGTGCCAGCAGCCGTGAGGGGACAGTCGGGGACGAGCAGTACTTC.

The V and J genes are TRBV11-3 and TRBJ2-3; TRBD2 agrees at 10 bases. Germline loops: CDR1 SGHNT, CDR2 YENEEA. Trimming removed 9 bases from V and 1 base from J; junction bases left unmatched: 7. This CDR3 region has 15 residues. In nucleotides, the CDR3 is TGTGCCAGTTCTTTAGCGGGAGGACGCACAGATACGCAGTATTTT. This sequence encodes CASSLAGGRTDTQYF.

This clone was counted only a few times. This chain uses TRBV30 with TRBJ1-2; unclear D gene. CDR1 and CDR2 from the germline V gene are GTSNPN and SVGIG (reference sequence). V lost 3 bases and J lost 4, with 18 bases in between. CDR3 length equals 15 residues. The CDR3 sequence is CAWRWVPGLLYGYTF. The CDR3, as DNA: TGTGCCTGGAGATGGGTCCCTGGGCTTCTCTATGGCTACACCTTC. Full variable domain (missing parts from reference TRBV30 and TRBJ1-2): SQTIHQWPATLVQPVGSPLSLECTVEGTSNPNLYWYRQAAGRGLQLLFYSVGIGQISSEVPQNLSASRPQDRQFILSSKKLLLSDSGFYLCAWRWVPGLLYGYTFGSGTRLTVV.

The J gene is TRBJ2-7, the V gene TRBV11-2, with D perhaps matching TRBD2 (5 bases). Germline CDR1 and CDR2: SGHAT and FQNNGV. The CDR3 is made up of 14 amino acids. With 5 bases removed from V and 4 bases from J, the gap between germline ends came to 15 bases. The CDR3 DNA follows: TGTGCCAGCAGCACTAGGGCCGTCGGATACGAGCAGTACTTC. It is translated as CASSTRAVGYEQYF. The complete variable domain, with remaining parts taken from reference TRBV11-2 and TRBJ2-7, reads EAGVAQSPRYKIIEKRQSVAFWCNPISGHATLYWYQQILGQGPKLLIQFQNNGVVDDSQLPKDRFSAERLKGVDSTLKIQPAKLEDSAVYLCASSTRAVGYEQYFGPGTRLTVT.

This clone came up a few times. The J gene is TRBJ1-3, the V gene TRBV10-1; D is ambiguous. The CDR3 covers 13 residues. Deletions cut 4 bases from V and 1 base from J, with 5 bases between. The germline V gene has CDR1 WNHNN and CDR2 SYGVQD (reference sequence). The CDR3, as DNA: TGCGCCAGCAGTGGAAGTTCTGGAAACACCATATATTTT. Residues: CASSGSSGNTIYF.

The chain joins TRBV3-1 (or the pseudogene TRBV3-2) to TRBJ1-2, with 8 positions matching TRBD1. Germline V gene data show CDR1 as LGHDT and CDR2 as YNNKEL (reference sequence). The CDR3 has 16 residues. V lost 1 base to trimming and J lost 5 bases; unmatched junction nucleotides: 9. The CDR3 coding sequence is TGTGCCAGCAGCCAAGTACCGACAGGGGTAGGATATGGCTACACCTTC. Amino acids: CASSQVPTGVGYGYTF.

This clone showed up just once. The rearrangement uses TRBV2 and TRBJ2-7; perhaps D is TRBD1 or TRBD2 (5 bases each). This CDR3 comprises 14 residues. CDR1 and CDR2 from the germline V gene are SNHLY and FYNNEI. Trimming cost V 2 bases and J 2 bases, with 10 bases left between them. CDR3: CASSELKGPYEQYF. In DNA form, the CDR3 reads TGTGCCAGCAGTGAATTGAAGGGACCCTACGAGCAGTACTTC.

The chain is built from TRBV5-1 and TRBJ1-1, with D perhaps TRBD1 (5 bases). V shed 5 bases and J shed 3 bases, with 14 bases lying between them. This CDR3 spans 14 amino acids. Germline-derived CDR1 and CDR2 are SGHRS and YFSETQ. This chain's CDR3 is CASRSQGWDTEAFF. The CDR3 bases are TGCGCCAGCAGGTCCCAGGGATGGGACACTGAAGCTTTCTTT. Complete variable domain (other parts from reference TRBV5-1 and TRBJ1-1): KAGVTQTPRYLIKTRGQQVTLSCSPISGHRSVSWYQQTPGQGLQFLFEYFSETQRNKGNFPGRFSGRQFSNSRSEMNVSTLELGDSALYLCASRSQGWDTEAFFGQGTRLTVV.

The chain couples TRBV3-1 (or the pseudogene TRBV3-2) to TRBJ2-5; D not resolved. Trimming cost V 6 bases and J 1 base, with 3 bases left between them. This CDR3 region has 11 residues. From germline, CDR1 is LGHDT and CDR2 YNNKEL (reference sequence). The CDR3 region is CASRRQETQYF. In nucleotides, the CDR3 is TGTGCCAGCAGGCGCCAAGAGACCCAGTACTTC.

This rearrangement joins TRBV5-1 to TRBJ2-3; 8 bases are a match to TRBD2. The germline V gene has CDR1 SGHRS and CDR2 YFSETQ. V trimming: 1 base; J trimming: 1 base; junction bases outside the gene matches: 2. The CDR3 totals 15 residues. The CDR3, as DNA: TGCGCCAGCAGCTTGCCAGCGGGGGGCACAGATACGCAGTATTTT. It yields the protein CASSLPAGGTDTQYF.

The CDR3 sequence: CASSEGGGQPQHF. CDR3 nucleotide sequence: TGTGCCAGTAGCGAGGGGGGGGGTCAGCCCCAGCATTTT. V gene TRBV19 combines with J gene TRBJ1-5; TRBD1 is a possible D gene (6 bases). CDR3 length equals 13 residues. Germline V gives CDR1 LNHDA, CDR2 SQIVND (reference sequence). V lost 6 bases and J lost 6, with 12 bases in between.

This chain links TRBV3-1 (or the pseudogene TRBV3-2) with TRBJ1-6; TRBD1 is a possible D gene (6 bases). Germline CDR1 is LGHDT and CDR2 is YNNKEL (reference sequence). Trimming shortened V by 1 base and J by 8 bases, and 9 bases separated the two germline ends. CDR3 length: 14 amino acids. The CDR3 sequence: CASSQVKGDSPLHF. CDR3 sequence (DNA): TGTGCCAGCAGCCAAGTAAAGGGGGATTCACCCCTCCACTTT.

This clone was counted a single time. This chain uses TRBV5-1 with TRBJ1-4, with a weak D call TRBD1 (6 bases). CDR1 and CDR2 (germline): SGHRS, YFSETQ. Trimming pared 0 bases from V and 6 bases from J, leaving 9 bases between. The CDR3 loop spans 14 amino acids. CDR3 sequence: CASSLVGADEKLFF. DNA for the CDR3: TGCGCCAGCAGCTTGGTGGGGGCCGATGAAAAACTGTTTTTT.

This clone was detected only once. This rearrangement joins TRBV5-1 to TRBJ2-5; no clear D gene. Germline V CDR1 and CDR2: SGHRS, YFSETQ. Trimming cost V 4 bases and J 2 bases, with 15 bases left between them. The CDR3 length is 15 residues. The CDR3 nucleotides are TGCGCCAGCAGCATCCAGCTAGTGGGACAAGAGACCCAGTACTTC. It translates to CASSIQLVGQETQYF.

CDR3 sequence (DNA): TGTGCCAGCAGTTACTACTCACGAAGTGTTAATTCACCCCTCCACTTT. Its protein is CASSYYSRSVNSPLHF. The chain employs TRBV6-5 and TRBJ1-6, with D hard to call. V lost 1 base and J 6 bases, leaving 13 bases between the germline ends. The CDR3 consists of 16 residues. The germline V gene has CDR1 MNHEY and CDR2 SVGAGI.

The chain carries TRBV7-2 and TRBJ2-3; D is possibly TRBD1 or TRBD2 (5 bases each). The length of the CDR3 is 14 residues. V was cut by 5 bases and J by 1 base, with 10 bases left in between. The germline V gene has CDR1 SGHTA and CDR2 FQGNSA. The chain's CDR3 is CASSRGPGTDTQYF. The CDR3 DNA reads as TGTGCCAGCAGCCGGGGCCCCGGCACAGATACGCAGTATTTT.

The chain uses TRBV6-6 and TRBJ1-5; tentatively, D is TRBD1 (6 bases). V lost 9 bases, J lost 6 bases, and 21 bases lay in between. CDR1 MNHNY and CDR2 SVGAGI come from the germline V gene (reference sequence). CDR3 length: 15 residues. The CDR3 DNA follows: TGTGCCAGTAAGTCACAGGGAAGGGACACTCAGCCCCAGCATTTT. It translates to CASKSQGRDTQPQHF.

This chain uses TRBV19 with TRBJ1-4, with D hard to call. Trimming took off 4 bases at V and 0 bases at J, with 6 bases between the two ends. Per germline, CDR1 LNHDA and CDR2 SQIVND (reference sequence). There are 14 residues in the CDR3. This CDR3 is CASSNSATNEKLFF. The CDR3, as DNA: TGTGCCAGTAGTAACTCTGCAACTAATGAAAAACTGTTTTTT.

The chain carries TRBV7-2 and TRBJ1-1; D not resolved. CDR3 length: 16 residues. CDR1 and CDR2 (germline): SGHTA, FQGNSA. Between the trimmed V and J ends, which lost 2 bases and 2 bases, there was a span of 15 bases. Here the CDR3 DNA reads TGTGCCAGCAGCTTAAACCCAAGACCACAAAACACTGAAGCTTTCTTT. Translated, it gives CASSLNPRPQNTEAFF.

V and J are TRBV6-5 and TRBJ1-6; 8 bases match TRBD1. CDR1 is MNHEY, CDR2 SVGAGI, per germline. The CDR3 loop spans 15 amino acids. Trimming at V came to 6 bases and at J to 13 bases, leaving 14 bases not matched to a gene. The CDR3 region is CASSRPGTGGEPLHF. The CDR3 bases are TGTGCCAGCAGCCGTCCCGGGACAGGTGGGGAGCCCCTCCACTTT.

The chain combines TRBV5-1 with TRBJ1-6, with 8 bases that match TRBD1. After removal of 0 bases from V and 11 bases from J, the junction contained 16 bases not matched to a gene. Germline lookup yields CDR1 SGHRS and CDR2 YFSETQ. The CDR3 is 18 amino acids. The CDR3 sequence is CASSLEGPNQNRGAPLHF. DNA of the CDR3: TGCGCCAGCAGCTTGGAAGGGCCCAACCAGAACAGGGGGGCACCCCTCCACTTT. Based on the CDR3 plus reference TRBV5-1 and TRBJ1-6, the full variable domain is KAGVTQTPRYLIKTRGQQVTLSCSPISGHRSVSWYQQTPGQGLQFLFEYFSETQRNKGNFPGRFSGRQFSNSRSEMNVSTLELGDSALYLCASSLEGPNQNRGAPLHFGNGTRLTVT.

This chain's CDR3 is CASSYRDRINEQFF. CDR3 sequence (DNA): TGTGCCAGCAGTTACCGGGACAGAATCAATGAGCAGTTCTTC. The J gene is TRBJ2-1, the V gene TRBV6-6; 7 bases are a match to TRBD1. This CDR3 is built from 14 residues. V shed 2 bases and J 6 bases; nucleotides not matched to a gene: 4. Per the germline V gene, CDR1 is MNHNY and CDR2 is SVGAGI (reference sequence).

V gene TRBV3-1 (or the pseudogene TRBV3-2) combines with J gene TRBJ1-1; D is uncertain. V was cut by 2 bases and J by 6 bases, with 10 bases left in between. Germline V gene lookup returns CDR1 LGHDT and CDR2 YNNKEL (reference sequence). The CDR3 loop spans 13 amino acids. CDR3 sequence reads: CASSQSPHPEAFF. For the CDR3, the DNA is TGTGCCAGCAGCCAAAGCCCCCACCCTGAAGCTTTCTTT.

The chain couples TRBV6-5 to TRBJ2-5; D is unresolved. The V end lost 1 base, the J end lost 5 bases, and 8 bases lay between the germline ends. CDR1 and CDR2 (germline): MNHEY, SVGAGI. The CDR3 is 13 amino acids. CDR3 sequence reads: CASSYWVGETQYF. In nucleotides, the CDR3 is TGTGCCAGCAGTTACTGGGTGGGTGAGACCCAGTACTTC.

CDR3 amino acids: CASSPNRQETQYF. CDR3 bases: TGTGCCAGCAGCCCGAACCGTCAAGAGACCCAGTACTTC. The V gene is TRBV7-2, the J gene TRBJ2-5; D remains unclear. Trimming removed 5 bases at V and 2 bases at J, with 9 bases between. The germline V gene encodes CDR1 SGHTA and CDR2 FQGNSA. The CDR3 loop spans 13 amino acids. The entire variable domain, with the rest obtained from reference TRBV7-2 and TRBJ2-5, is as follows: GAGVSQSPSNKVTEKGKDVELRCDPISGHTALYWYRQSLGQGLEFLIYFQGNSAPDKSGLPSDRFSAERTGGSVSTLTIQRTQQEDSAVYLCASSPNRQETQYFGPGTRLLVL.

A word on this clone: Other DNA sequences within the sample encode an identical CDR3. This chain links TRBV5-1 with TRBJ1-4, with no clear D. Germline V CDR1 and CDR2: SGHRS, YFSETQ. This CDR3 comprises 14 residues. V was cut by 3 bases and J by 3 bases, with 9 bases left in between. The CDR3 sequence: CASSSGEANEKLFF. CDR3 DNA: TGCGCCAGCAGCTCGGGTGAGGCTAATGAAAAACTGTTTTTT.

The chain recombines TRBV27 with TRBJ2-2; D is possibly TRBD1 (5 bases). The CDR3 has 14 amino acids. Germline-derived CDR1 and CDR2 are MNHEY and SMNVEV (reference sequence). Trimming took 1 base from V and 8 from J, leaving 11 bases between them. The CDR3 nucleotides are TGTGCCAGCAGTTTATTTAGGGGTTCTGGGGAGCTGTTTTTT. This gives the protein CASSLFRGSGELFF.

The chain recombines TRBV9 with TRBJ2-6; no firm D call. V lost 3 bases to trimming and J lost 0 bases, with 10 bases between them. Germline loops: CDR1 SGDLS, CDR2 YYNGEE. CDR3 size: 16 residues. The CDR3 nucleotides read TGTGCCAGCAGCGGCCCTATCCTCTCTGGGGCCAACGTCCTGACTTTC. It yields the protein CASSGPILSGANVLTF.

The V gene is TRBV7-3, the J gene TRBJ1-1; 7 nucleotides match TRBD1. The trim removed 4 bases at V and 1 base at J, leaving 3 bases unmatched. The CDR3 runs to 14 residues. The germline CDR1 and CDR2 sequences are SGHTA and FQGTGA. The CDR3 sequence is CASSYTGENTEAFF. The CDR3 DNA sequence: TGTGCCAGCAGCTATACAGGGGAGAACACTGAAGCTTTCTTT.